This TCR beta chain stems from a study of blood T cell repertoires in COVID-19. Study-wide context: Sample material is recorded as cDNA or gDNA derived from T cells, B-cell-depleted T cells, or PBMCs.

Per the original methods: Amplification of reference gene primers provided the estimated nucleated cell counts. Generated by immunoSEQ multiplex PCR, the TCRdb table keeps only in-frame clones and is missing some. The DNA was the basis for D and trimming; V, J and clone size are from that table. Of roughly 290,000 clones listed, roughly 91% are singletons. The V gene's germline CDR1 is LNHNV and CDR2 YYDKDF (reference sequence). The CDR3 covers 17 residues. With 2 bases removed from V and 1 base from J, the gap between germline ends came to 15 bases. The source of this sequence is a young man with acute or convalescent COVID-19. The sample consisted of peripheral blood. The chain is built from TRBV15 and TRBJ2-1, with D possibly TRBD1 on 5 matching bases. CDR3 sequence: CATSRSGAGLSYNEQFF. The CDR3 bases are TGTGCCACCAGCAGATCTGGGGCAGGGTTATCCTACAATGAGCAGTTCTTC.